The T cell receptor (beta chain) described here comes from a study of radiation and T cells in renal cell carcinoma. Time point denoted: blood 4 weeks post-SBRT, at nephrectomy. Regarding treatment: 15 Gy SBRT to primary tumor, nephrectomy 4 weeks later. Nephrectomy followed 15 Gy stereotactic body radiation by 4 weeks. After SBRT, blood was collected at 2 and 4 weeks, plus baseline. With respect to this clone: Its matching antigen is unknown.

General study results and limits: Top tumor clonotypes rose in blood 2 weeks post-radiation, then contracted.

Here immunoSEQ multiplex PCR was the method, and the copy in TCRdb shows in-frame clones only, minus some. This table has 150,000 to 200,000 clones, 88% appearing once. This CDR3 is built from 17 residues. V lost 6 bases to trimming and J lost 0 bases, with 18 bases between them. Germline V gene data show CDR1 as WSHSY and CDR2 as SAAADI. Sequencing used blood, obtained from a patient whose treatment included radiotherapy and nephrectomy. The chain has TRBV10-2 and TRBJ1-5, with a possible D match to TRBD1 (6 bases). The TCR originated in a woman between 50 and 59 years old with renal cell carcinoma. Here the CDR3 DNA reads TGCGCCAGCAGGGCTGAATCGGGGGCTCCTAGCAATCAGCCCCAGCATTTT. It codes for CASRAESGAPSNQPQHF.